This T cell receptor (beta chain) was recovered during a study of siplizumab effects on memory and regulatory T cells. TCRdb's copy holds only in-frame clones and misses some; the assay was immunoSEQ multiplex PCR. Here the sample spans over 65,000 clones, roughly 93% being singletons. This clonotype was sampled from a human donor in good health. The sequenced material came from CD8+ T cells sorted from blood.

CDR3 residues: CASSFSWDSPLHF. CDR3 bases: TGTGCCAGCAGCTTTAGCTGGGATTCACCCCTCCACTTT. The chain has TRBV7-8 and TRBJ1-6, with D unclear. Trimming cost V 3 bases and J 8 bases, with 8 bases left between them. CDR3 length equals 13 residues. Germline V gives CDR1 SGHVS, CDR2 FQNEAQ.